This T cell receptor (beta chain) came from a study of blood T cell repertoires in COVID-19. Patients in Seattle were enrolled during active infection, then followed longitudinally. The CDR3 extends over 15 amino acids. Trimming cost V 1 base and J 6 bases; bases outside gene matches: 8. Germline CDR1 and CDR2: SNHLY and FYNNEI. The data were produced by immunoSEQ multiplex PCR, yet TCRdb's version contains in-frame clones alone and is incomplete. The repertoire holds roughly 440,000 clones, with about 87% as singletons. The sequence was obtained from a woman in her forties or fifties with COVID-19, enrolled during active disease. Sequenced: peripheral blood. The chain joins TRBV2 to TRBJ2-7; 8 positions match TRBD1. CDR3 sequence reads: CASSEEAQGAGEQYF. The CDR3 DNA follows: TGTGCCAGCAGTGAAGAGGCGCAGGGGGCGGGCGAGCAGTACTTC.